The 27 T cell receptor beta chains in this list originate from one sample, sequenced in a study of CD8 T cells in Susac syndrome. With random hexamers, about 0.5 to 1 ug RNA was reverse transcribed. Each CDR3 protein is one row after TCRdb ran MiXCR on the immunoSEQ multiplex PCR reads. The sample shows around 200,000 distinct CDR3 sequences, around 93% of them seen only once. The sequencing input was CD4+ T cells from PBMCs. These receptors were collected from a human donor with multiple sclerosis.

The rearrangement joins TRBV29-1 to TRBJ2-5; D unclear. V gave up 5 bases and J gave up 5 bases, with 9 bases separating them. Looked up from germline, CDR1 is SQVTM and CDR2 is ANQGSEA. The CDR3 contains 11 residues. Written as DNA, the CDR3 is TGCAGCGTTTATAGCCGGGAGACCCAGTACTTC. The encoded protein is CSVYSRETQYF.

The chain links TRBV20-1 to TRBJ2-7; maybe TRBD1 (6 bases). Germline-derived CDR1 and CDR2 are DFQATT and SNEGSKA (reference sequence). This CDR3 has 14 residues. Trimming removed 6 bases at V and 1 base at J, with 16 bases between. Here the CDR3 reads CSALCGQRSYEQYV. CDR3 DNA: TGCAGTGCCCTTTGCGGACAGCGTTCCTACGAGCAGTACGTC.

J is TRBJ1-1 and V is TRBV10-2, with 9 bases that match TRBD1. Trimming removed 6 bases from V and 7 bases from J; junction bases left unmatched: 6. This CDR3 has 13 amino acids. Germline V gene data show CDR1 as WSHSY and CDR2 as SAAADI. CDR3 coding DNA: TGCGCCAGCAGGAGACAGGGGGGCCTTGAAGCTTTCTTT. It is translated as CASRRQGGLEAFF.

The chain joins TRBV7-9 to TRBJ2-5; TRBD1 matches at 9 bases. J gave up 1 base and V 4 bases, and 1 base lay outside the gene matches. The length of the CDR3 is 14 residues. CDR1 is SEHNR and CDR2 is FQNEAQ in the germline V gene (reference sequence). CDR3 sequence reads: CASSWGQGQETQYF. The CDR3, as DNA: TGTGCCAGCAGCTGGGGACAGGGCCAAGAGACCCAGTACTTC.

CDR3 protein: CAWSVGSYEKLFF. The CDR3 DNA follows: TGTGCCTGGAGTGTGGGGAGTTATGAAAAACTGTTTTTT. V gene TRBV30 combines with J gene TRBJ1-4, with D uncertain. The CDR3 sequence is 13 residues long. Germline CDR1 is GTSNPN and CDR2 is SVGIG (reference sequence). Trimming stripped 0 bases from V and 6 bases from J, with 8 bases between.

The rearrangement uses TRBV12-3 or TRBV12-4 and TRBJ1-1; tentatively, D is TRBD1 (6 bases). There are 14 residues in the CDR3. V dropped 6 bases and J dropped 7 bases, with 18 bases sitting between them. CDR3 bases: TGTGCCAGCAGAGGGGGACTCCCAAGAGGTGAAGCTTTCTTT. It translates to CASRGGLPRGEAFF.

V usage is TRBV30 and J usage is TRBJ2-7, with D perhaps being TRBD1 or TRBD2 (5 bases each). CDR1 is GTSNPN and CDR2 is SVGIG in the germline V gene (reference sequence). The CDR3 is 13 amino acids. CDR3 DNA: TGTGCGGTGAGGGGAGTGCCACCCTACGAGCAGTACTTC. This codes for CAVRGVPPYEQYF.

The rearrangement joins TRBV29-1 to TRBJ2-3; maybe TRBD1 (6 bases). The CDR3 extends over 13 amino acids. CDR1 is SQVTM, CDR2 ANQGSEA, per germline. The V gene lost 3 bases and the J gene lost 4 bases, with 11 bases spanning the gap. DNA of the CDR3: TGCAGCGTTGAGCAACAGGGCGCAGATACGCAGTATTTT. It specifies CSVEQQGADTQYF.

The gene calls are TRBV23-1 and TRBJ2-1, with 11 positions matching TRBD1. TRBV23-1 is an ORF; its function is uncertain. The CDR3 spans 16 residues. J was trimmed by 7 bases and V by 0 bases; bases with no gene match: 5. DNA of the CDR3: TGCGCCAGCAGTCAATCCGGACAGGGGGCGGCAAATGAGCAGTTCTTC. Residues: CASSQSGQGAANEQFF.

CDR3 DNA sequence: TGCAGTGCTAGTCGTCGGGGATTCGGCGAGCAGTACTTC. Protein sequence: CSASRRGFGEQYF. The chain couples TRBV20-1 to TRBJ2-7; D perhaps matches TRBD2 (5 bases). The length of the CDR3 is 13 residues. Germline CDR1 reads DFQATT; CDR2 reads SNEGSKA (reference sequence). V shed 3 bases and J shed 6 bases, with 15 bases lying between them.

The chain combines TRBV12-3 or TRBV12-4 with TRBJ2-5; possibly TRBD2 for D (5 bases). The ends were cut back, 6 bases at V and 2 bases at J, with 10 bases in the middle. CDR3 length: 13 residues. The CDR3 DNA is TGTGCCAGCAGCTACAGCGGACAAGAGACCCAGTACTTC. This codes for CASSYSGQETQYF.

The chain recombines TRBV28 with TRBJ1-4; D gene unclear. This CDR3 comprises 17 residues. Trimming removed 6 bases from V and 6 bases from J, with 23 bases in between. Germline V gene sequence: CDR1 MDHEN, CDR2 SYDVKM. The CDR3 nucleotides read TGTGCCAGCAGCCCCTTCCAGGCGGATTGGGAAGATGAAAAACTGTTTTTT. This codes for CASSPFQADWEDEKLFF.

The count of this clonotype is one. The chain uses TRBV29-1 and TRBJ2-5; 7 bases line up with TRBD2. Germline V gives CDR1 SQVTM, CDR2 ANQGSEA. Trimming at V came to 4 bases and at J to 2 bases, leaving 4 bases not matched to a gene. The CDR3 is 13 residues long. The chain's CDR3 is CSVAAGVQETQYF. The DNA for the CDR3 is TGCAGCGTTGCTGCGGGGGTTCAAGAGACCCAGTACTTC.

The V call is TRBV29-1, the J call TRBJ1-1; D uncertain. This CDR3 comprises 11 residues. V lost 4 bases, J lost 1 base, and 4 bases lay in between. The germline gives CDR1 SQVTM, CDR2 ANQGSEA. The CDR3 here is CSVGPNTEAFF. DNA of the CDR3: TGCAGCGTTGGCCCGAACACTGAAGCTTTCTTT. The complete variable domain, with remaining parts taken from reference TRBV29-1 and TRBJ1-1, reads SAVISQKPSRDICQRGTSLTIQCQVDSQVTMMFWYRQQPGQSLTLIATANQGSEATYESGFVIDKFPISRPNLTFSTLTVSNMSPEDSSIYLCSVGPNTEAFFGQGTRLTVV.

This clonotype was recorded only once. The rearrangement links TRBV7-6 to TRBJ2-5; no clear D. Trimming took 3 bases from V and 4 from J, leaving 15 bases between them. The CDR3 has 15 amino acids. CDR1 is SGHVS, CDR2 FNYEAQ, per germline. CDR3 amino acids: CASSFGTVGGETQYF. The CDR3 region has the DNA TGTGCCAGCAGCTTCGGTACCGTCGGTGGAGAGACCCAGTACTTC.

The chain carries TRBV11-3 and TRBJ2-1; D is unclear. The CDR3 covers 13 residues. CDR1 SGHNT and CDR2 YENEEA come from the germline V gene. Trimming stripped 2 bases from V and 9 bases from J, with 11 bases between. The CDR3 coding sequence is TGTGCCAGCAGCTTAAATACTGTGGGTGAGCAGTTCTTC. Its translation is CASSLNTVGEQFF.

The rearrangement joins TRBV4-2 to TRBJ2-5, with 9 bases that match TRBD1. V dropped 0 bases and J dropped 2; count of bases not matched to a gene: 7. The CDR3 is 17 residues long. Germline lookup yields CDR1 LGHNA and CDR2 YNFKEQ. The DNA of the CDR3 is TGTGCCAGCAGCCAAGATCCCGGGACAGGGAGTCAAGAGACCCAGTACTTC. This gives the protein CASSQDPGTGSQETQYF.

The sample holds one count of this clonotype. The chain couples TRBV20-1 to TRBJ1-2, with D possibly TRBD1 on 5 matching bases. CDR3 length: 14 residues. Trimming left V 2 bases short and J 0 bases short, with 10 bases between. Germline V gene data show CDR1 as DFQATT and CDR2 as SNEGSKA (reference sequence). CDR3: CSARSAGTNYGYTF. In DNA, the CDR3 is TGCAGTGCTAGATCGGCAGGGACTAACTATGGCTACACCTTC.

This sequence joins TRBV20-1 and TRBJ2-7; a possible D gene is TRBD2 (6 bases). Germline V gives CDR1 DFQATT, CDR2 SNEGSKA (reference sequence). The CDR3 length is 15 residues. V lost 0 bases to trimming and J lost 8 bases, with 20 bases between them. In DNA form, the CDR3 reads TGCAGTGCTAGAGATTATACGGGGGTGCTCTTAAAGCAGTACTTC. Protein product: CSARDYTGVLLKQYF.

This chain links TRBV12-3 or TRBV12-4 with TRBJ1-2; D call uncertain. CDR3 length: 14 residues. V lost 2 bases and J 7 bases, leaving 14 bases between the germline ends. The CDR3 DNA reads TGTGCCAGCAGTTTACTTTTTGACCCCCTTGGCTACACCTTC. This sequence encodes CASSLLFDPLGYTF.

J is TRBJ1-5 and V is TRBV24-1, with D perhaps matching TRBD1 (5 bases). Germline CDR1 and CDR2: KGHDR and SFDVKD. Trimming shortened V by 6 bases and J by 7 bases, and 12 bases separated the two germline ends. CDR3 length: 13 amino acids. The CDR3 is CATSYGAGQPQHF. The CDR3 DNA follows: TGTGCCACCAGTTATGGGGCGGGCCAGCCCCAGCATTTT.

The chain links TRBV5-1 to TRBJ1-6, with 7 bases aligning to TRBD1. CDR1 and CDR2 from the germline V gene are SGHRS and YFSETQ. With 1 base clipped from V and 7 bases from J, the junction kept 8 bases outside the gene matches. The CDR3 runs to 16 residues. The CDR3 DNA follows: TGCGCCAGCAGCTTGCGGACAGGCTCTAGGAATTCACCCCTCCACTTT. This encodes CASSLRTGSRNSPLHF.

This clonotype was observed once. The chain combines TRBV20-1 with TRBJ1-1; D is uncertain. The CDR3 is made up of 13 amino acids. CDR1 and CDR2 from the germline V gene are DFQATT and SNEGSKA (reference sequence). V dropped 0 bases and J dropped 5 bases, with 10 bases sitting between them. As DNA, the CDR3 is TGCAGTGCTAGAGATCGGGCCGGGACTGAAGCTTTCTTT. This translates into CSARDRAGTEAFF.

This chain joins TRBV29-1 and TRBJ1-2, with unresolved D. Deletions cut 7 bases from V and 1 base from J, with 7 bases between. Germline CDR1 and CDR2: SQVTM and ANQGSEA. The CDR3 loop spans 11 amino acids. The CDR3 region is CSGGDNYGYTF. The CDR3 DNA is TGCAGCGGTGGAGATAACTATGGCTACACCTTC.

The rearrangement uses TRBV6-5 and TRBJ2-5, with D possibly matching TRBD2 (5 bases). This CDR3 region has 17 residues. V was clipped by 1 base and J by 0 bases, with 15 bases between them. Germline V CDR1 and CDR2: MNHEY, SVGAGI. The CDR3 reads CASSYYPWGVYQETQYF. In DNA, the CDR3 is TGTGCCAGCAGTTACTATCCCTGGGGAGTCTACCAAGAGACCCAGTACTTC.

The J gene is TRBJ2-2, the V gene TRBV20-1, with D perhaps matching TRBD2 (5 bases). Germline V CDR1 and CDR2: DFQATT, SNEGSKA (reference sequence). Trimming took 2 bases from V and 6 from J, leaving 7 bases between them. The CDR3 loop spans 12 amino acids. CDR3 amino acids: CSARFGAGELFF. CDR3 DNA: TGCAGTGCTAGATTCGGGGCCGGGGAGCTGTTTTTT.

CDR3 nucleotide sequence: TGTGCCAGCAGTTTACGGGGGCCCGGAGATACGCAGTATTTT. This encodes CASSLRGPGDTQYF. This chain uses TRBV12-3 or TRBV12-4 with TRBJ2-3; either TRBD1 or TRBD2 may supply D (6 bases each). This CDR3 spans 14 amino acids. V lost 2 bases, J lost 5 bases, and 11 bases lay in between.